The present TCR beta chain was sequenced within a study of shared clonotypes between healthy human individuals. The study, taken as a whole, reports: Memory subsets had estimated richness that was generally smaller than that of naive subsets. Blood alone was sampled, and tissue repertoires likely differ. Non-shared clonotypes were found to have lower generation probabilities than the clonotypes that were shared by all four of the sorted-subset donors.

In the original processing: ImmunoSEQ supplied junction-only sequences lacking quality scores, so filtering was different. The assay was immunoSEQ multiplex PCR, and TCRdb's table has in-frame clones only and misses some. The V and J calls and the clone size are those of that table, but D and trimming were determined from the DNA. The profile shows under 2.5 million clones, roughly 90% of them singletons. V lost 1 base and J lost 7, with 7 bases in between. The CDR3 runs 12 residues. Germline loops: CDR1 GTSNPN, CDR2 SVGIG (reference sequence). About this clone: What it recognizes is unknown.

Specimen: naive CD4+ T cells from PBMCs. The subset here: CD45RA+ positively selected. The clonotype comes from a young man in good health. Some clones in this sample may be carry-over from other donors' samples. J is TRBJ2-2 and V is TRBV30, with D unclear. In DNA, the CDR3 is TGTGCCTGGAGTGAAACCATCGGGGAGCTGTTTTTT. Its protein is CAWSETIGELFF.